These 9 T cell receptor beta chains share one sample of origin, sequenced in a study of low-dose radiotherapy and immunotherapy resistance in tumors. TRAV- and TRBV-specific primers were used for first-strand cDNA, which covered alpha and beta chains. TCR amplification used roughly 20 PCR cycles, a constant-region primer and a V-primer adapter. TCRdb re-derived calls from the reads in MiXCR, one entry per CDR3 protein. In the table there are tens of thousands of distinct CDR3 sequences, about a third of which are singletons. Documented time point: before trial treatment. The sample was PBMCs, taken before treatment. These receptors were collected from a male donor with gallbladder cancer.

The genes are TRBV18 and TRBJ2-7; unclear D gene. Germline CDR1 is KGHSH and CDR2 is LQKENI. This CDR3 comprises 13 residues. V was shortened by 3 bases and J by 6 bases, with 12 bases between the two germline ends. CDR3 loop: CASSPLDRAEQYF. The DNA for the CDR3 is TGTGCCAGCTCACCGCTCGACCGGGCCGAGCAGTACTTC.

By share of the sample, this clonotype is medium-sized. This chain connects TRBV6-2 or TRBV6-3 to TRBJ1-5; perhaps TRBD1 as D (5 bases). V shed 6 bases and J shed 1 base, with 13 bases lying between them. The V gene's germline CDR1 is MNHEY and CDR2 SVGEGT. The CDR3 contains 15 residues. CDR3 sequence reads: CASRAKGTSNQPQHF. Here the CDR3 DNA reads TGTGCCAGCAGGGCGAAGGGGACGAGCAATCAGCCCCAGCATTTT.

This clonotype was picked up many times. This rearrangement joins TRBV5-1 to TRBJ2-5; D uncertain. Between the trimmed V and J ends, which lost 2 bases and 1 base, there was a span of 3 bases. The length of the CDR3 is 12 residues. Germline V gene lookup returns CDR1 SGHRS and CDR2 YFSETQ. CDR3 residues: CASSFAQETQYF. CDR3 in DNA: TGCGCCAGCAGCTTTGCCCAAGAGACCCAGTACTTC.

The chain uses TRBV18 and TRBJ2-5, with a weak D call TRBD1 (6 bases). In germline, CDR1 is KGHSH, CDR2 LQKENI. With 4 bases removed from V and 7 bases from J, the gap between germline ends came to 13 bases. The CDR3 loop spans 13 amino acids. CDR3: CASSLDRLGTQYF. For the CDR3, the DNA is TGTGCCAGCTCACTCGACAGGTTGGGGACCCAGTACTTC.

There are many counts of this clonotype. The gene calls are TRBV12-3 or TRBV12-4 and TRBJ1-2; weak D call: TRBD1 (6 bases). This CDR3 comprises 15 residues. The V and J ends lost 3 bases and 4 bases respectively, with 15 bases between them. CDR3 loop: CASSFGGQSSYGYTF. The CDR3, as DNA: TGTGCCAGCAGTTTTGGGGGACAATCTAGCTATGGCTACACCTTC.

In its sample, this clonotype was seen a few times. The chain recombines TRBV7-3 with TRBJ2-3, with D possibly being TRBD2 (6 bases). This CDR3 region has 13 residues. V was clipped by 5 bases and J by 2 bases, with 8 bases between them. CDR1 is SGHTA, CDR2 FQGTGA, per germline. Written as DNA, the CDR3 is TGTGCCAGCAGCCTGGACTACACAGATACGCAGTATTTT. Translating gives CASSLDYTDTQYF. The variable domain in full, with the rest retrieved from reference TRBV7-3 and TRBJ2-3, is GAGVSQTPSNKVTEKGKYVELRCDPISGHTALYWYRQSLGQGPEFLIYFQGTGAADDSGLPNDRFFAVRPEGSVSTLKIQRTERGDSAVYLCASSLDYTDTQYFGPGTRLTVL.

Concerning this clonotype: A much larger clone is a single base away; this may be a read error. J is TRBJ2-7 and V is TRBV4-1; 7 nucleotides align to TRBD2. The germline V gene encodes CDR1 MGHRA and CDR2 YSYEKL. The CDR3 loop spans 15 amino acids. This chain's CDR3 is CASSQGTRRIYDQYF. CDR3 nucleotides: TGCGCCAGCAGCCAAGGGACTAGAAGGATCTACGACCAGTACTTC.

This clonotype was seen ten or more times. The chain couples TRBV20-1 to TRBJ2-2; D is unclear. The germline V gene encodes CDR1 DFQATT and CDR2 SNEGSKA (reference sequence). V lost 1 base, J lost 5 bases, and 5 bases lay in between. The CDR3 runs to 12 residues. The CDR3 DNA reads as TGCAGTGCTAGAGCTTTAACCGGGGAGCTGTTTTTT. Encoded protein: CSARALTGELFF.

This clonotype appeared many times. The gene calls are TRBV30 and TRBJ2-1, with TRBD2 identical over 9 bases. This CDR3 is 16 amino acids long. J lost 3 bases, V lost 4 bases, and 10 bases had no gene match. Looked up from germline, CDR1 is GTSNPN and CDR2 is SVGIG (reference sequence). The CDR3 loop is CAWTRTDSGSYNEQFF. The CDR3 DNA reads TGTGCCTGGACACGAACAGATAGCGGGAGCTACAATGAGCAGTTCTTC.